The 2 T cell receptor beta chains below come from one sample, sequenced in a study of blood T cell repertoires in COVID-19. Using immunoSEQ multiplex PCR, the repertoire was profiled, and TCRdb retains in-frame clones only, with some absent. Among approximately 220,000 clones, around 91% were seen once, and the ten largest hold around 15%. The sample comprised PBMCs or T cells enriched from blood (not recorded which). The receptors stem from a young man who had been exposed to COVID-19.

In nucleotides, the CDR3 is TGTGCCAGCAGCGCGGACTACGGAGAGAACACCGGGGAGCTGTTTTTT. Its protein product is CASSADYGENTGELFF. The V and J genes are TRBV6-2 or TRBV6-3 and TRBJ2-2, with TRBD2 as a possible D gene (6 bases). The CDR3 length is 16 residues. Trimming shortened V by 6 bases and J by 1 base, and 15 bases separated the two germline ends. Looked up from germline, CDR1 is MNHEY and CDR2 is SVGEGT.

The chain is built from TRBV18 and TRBJ1-6, with D uncertain. The CDR3 contains 15 residues. Trimming cost V 2 bases and J 4 bases, with 9 bases left between them. Per germline, CDR1 KGHSH and CDR2 LQKENI. DNA for the CDR3: TGTGCCAGCTCACCATTGGAACAGTATAATTCACCCCTCCACTTT. Its protein is CASSPLEQYNSPLHF.